These 7 T cell receptor beta chains came from one sample sequenced in a study of T cell responses to AZD1222 COVID-19 vaccine (dated by TCRdb to 2020 to 2023). Interpreted using the paper, the time point label stands for: about 28 days (+/-7) after the second vaccine dose. The library was made by the immunoSEQ multiplex PCR assay. Here the immuneACCESS table is served through TCRdb, limited to in-frame sequences with V and J called. Missing clones are a known gap in these copies; in checked studies unresolved V genes cover under half, and the rest lacks a known reason. Recorded for this sample are 100,000 to 150,000 clones; roughly 85% of them occurred a single time. The ten largest clonotypes hold 4.4% of the sample. Specimen: peripheral blood, collected 28 days after the second AZD1222 dose. All receptors come from an adult who received the AZD1222 COVID-19 vaccine.

The chain has TRBV6-4 and TRBJ1-1; no definite D call. The CDR3 has 8 amino acids. The V gene lost 7 bases and the J gene lost 6 bases, with 0 bases spanning the gap. Germline CDR1 and CDR2: MRHNA and SNTAGT. The CDR3 region has the DNA TGTGCCAGCACTGAAGCTTTCTTT. Protein sequence: CASTEAFF.

This clone was seen more than once but under ten times. The chain links TRBV4-1 to TRBJ1-1; no definite D call. This CDR3 has 16 residues. The V end was cut by 1 base, the J end by 1 base, with 13 bases between. Germline assignment: CDR1 MGHRA and CDR2 YSYEKL. Here the CDR3 reads CASSQVSARGNTEAFF. Written as DNA, the CDR3 is TGCGCCAGCAGCCAAGTGTCAGCCCGGGGGAACACTGAAGCTTTCTTT.

The chain has TRBV19 and TRBJ1-2; tentatively, D is TRBD1 (5 bases). CDR3 size: 15 residues. The germline V and J ends were trimmed by 3 bases and 7 bases, with 18 bases remaining between them. The germline CDR1 and CDR2 sequences are LNHDA and SQIVND (reference sequence). The CDR3 DNA reads TGTGCCAGTAGTATCGGGGGTATCCCTTATGGTGGCTACACCTTC. The encoded protein is CASSIGGIPYGGYTF.

J is TRBJ1-3 and V is TRBV9; 11 bases are a match to TRBD1. Per germline, CDR1 SGDLS and CDR2 YYNGEE. V gave up 3 bases and J gave up 8 bases; unmatched junction bases: 10. CDR3 size: 16 residues. CDR3 amino acids: CASSASPGTGGDTIYF. The DNA of the CDR3 is TGTGCCAGCAGCGCGAGTCCCGGGACAGGGGGGGACACCATATATTTT.

The J gene is TRBJ1-2, the V gene TRBV5-5, with D hard to call. Per the germline V gene, CDR1 is SGHKS and CDR2 is YYEKEE (reference sequence). Trimming shortened V by 1 base and J by 7 bases, and 8 bases separated the two germline ends. This CDR3 comprises 12 residues. The CDR3 nucleotides are TGTGCCAGCAGCTTGAACACCGGTGGCTACACCTTC. This codes for CASSLNTGGYTF. The variable domain in full, completed from reference TRBV5-5 and TRBJ1-2, reads DAGVTQSPTHLIKTRGQQVTLRCSPISGHKSVSWYQQVLGQGPQFIFQYYEKEERGRGNFPDRFSARQFPNYSSELNVNALLLGDSALYLCASSLNTGGYTFGSGTRLTVV.

The rearrangement joins TRBV4-3 to TRBJ2-7; 10 nucleotides line up with TRBD1. Germline V lookup: CDR1 LGHNA, CDR2 YSLEER. The trim removed 3 bases at V and 3 bases at J, leaving 5 bases unmatched. The CDR3 is 15 amino acids. CDR3 nucleotide sequence: TGCGCCAGCAGCCACTCGACAGGGGGCAACTACGAGCAGTACTTC. It encodes CASSHSTGGNYEQYF.

The J gene is TRBJ2-5, the V gene TRBV2; TRBD1 matches 11 bases. Trimming cost V 7 bases and J 5 bases; bases outside gene matches: 9. The germline gives CDR1 SNHLY, CDR2 FYNNEI. The CDR3 is made up of 15 amino acids. The CDR3 sequence is CASNRDRGSGETQYF. CDR3 in DNA: TGTGCCAGCAACCGGGACAGGGGGTCGGGGGAGACCCAGTACTTC.